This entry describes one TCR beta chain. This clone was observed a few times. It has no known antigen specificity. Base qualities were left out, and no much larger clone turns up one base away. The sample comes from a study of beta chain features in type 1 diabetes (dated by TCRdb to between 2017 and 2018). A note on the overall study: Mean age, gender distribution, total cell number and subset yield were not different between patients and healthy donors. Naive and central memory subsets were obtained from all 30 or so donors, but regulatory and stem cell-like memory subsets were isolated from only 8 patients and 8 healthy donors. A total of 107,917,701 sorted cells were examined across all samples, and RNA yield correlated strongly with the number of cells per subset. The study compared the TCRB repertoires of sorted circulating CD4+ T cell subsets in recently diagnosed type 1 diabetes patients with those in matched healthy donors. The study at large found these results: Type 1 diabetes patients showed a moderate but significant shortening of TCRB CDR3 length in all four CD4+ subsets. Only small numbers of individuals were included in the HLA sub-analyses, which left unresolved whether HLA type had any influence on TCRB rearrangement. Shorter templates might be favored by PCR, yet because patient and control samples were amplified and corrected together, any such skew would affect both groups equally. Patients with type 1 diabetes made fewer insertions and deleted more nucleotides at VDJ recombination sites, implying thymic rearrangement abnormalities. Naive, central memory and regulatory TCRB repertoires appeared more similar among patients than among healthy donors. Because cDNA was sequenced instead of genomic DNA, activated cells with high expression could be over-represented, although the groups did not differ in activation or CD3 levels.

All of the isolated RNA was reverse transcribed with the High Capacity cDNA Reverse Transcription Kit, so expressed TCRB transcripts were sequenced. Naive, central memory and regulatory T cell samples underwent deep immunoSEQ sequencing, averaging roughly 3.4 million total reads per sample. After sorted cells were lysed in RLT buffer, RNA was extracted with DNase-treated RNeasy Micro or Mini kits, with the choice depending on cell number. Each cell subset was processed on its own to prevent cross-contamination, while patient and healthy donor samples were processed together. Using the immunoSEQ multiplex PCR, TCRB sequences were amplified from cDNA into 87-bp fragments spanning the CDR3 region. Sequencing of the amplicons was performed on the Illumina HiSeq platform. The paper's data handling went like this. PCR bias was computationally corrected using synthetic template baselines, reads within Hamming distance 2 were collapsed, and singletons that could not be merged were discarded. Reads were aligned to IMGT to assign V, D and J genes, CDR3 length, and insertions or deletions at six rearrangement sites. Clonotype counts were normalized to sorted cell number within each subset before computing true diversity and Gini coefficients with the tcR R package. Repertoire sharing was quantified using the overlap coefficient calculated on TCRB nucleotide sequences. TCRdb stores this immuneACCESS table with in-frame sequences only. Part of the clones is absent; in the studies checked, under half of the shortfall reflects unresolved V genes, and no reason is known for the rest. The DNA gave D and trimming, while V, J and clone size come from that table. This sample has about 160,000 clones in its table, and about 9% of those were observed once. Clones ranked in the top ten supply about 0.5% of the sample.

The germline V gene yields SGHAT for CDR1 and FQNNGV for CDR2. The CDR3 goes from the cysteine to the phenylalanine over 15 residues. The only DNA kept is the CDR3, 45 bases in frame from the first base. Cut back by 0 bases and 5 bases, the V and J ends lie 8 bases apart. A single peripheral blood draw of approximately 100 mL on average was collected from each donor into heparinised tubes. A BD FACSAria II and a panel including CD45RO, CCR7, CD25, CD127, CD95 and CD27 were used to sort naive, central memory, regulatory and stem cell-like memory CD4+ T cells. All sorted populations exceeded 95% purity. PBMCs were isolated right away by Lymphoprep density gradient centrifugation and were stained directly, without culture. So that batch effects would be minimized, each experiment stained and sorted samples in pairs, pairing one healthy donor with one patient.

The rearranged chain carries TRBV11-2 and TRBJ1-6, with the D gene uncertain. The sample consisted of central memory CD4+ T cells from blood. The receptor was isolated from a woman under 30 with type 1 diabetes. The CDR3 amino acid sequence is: CASSLDPGDNSPLHF. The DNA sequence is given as TGTGCCAGCAGCTTAGATCCAGGTGATAATTCACCCCTCCACTTT.